This entry lists 9 T cell receptor beta chains sequenced from one sample in a study of blood T cell repertoires in COVID-19. Repertoires were generated with immunoSEQ multiplex PCR, while TCRdb's copy carries only in-frame clones and drops some. The sample lists 110,000 to 150,000 clones; approximately 80% were seen once. Sequenced: peripheral blood. The receptor source for this set is a woman between 45 and 60 years old with acute or convalescent COVID-19.

This clone has more than one count but fewer than ten. The chain links TRBV19 to TRBJ1-6; 10 bases fit TRBD1. The CDR3 extends over 15 amino acids. With V trimmed by 7 bases and J by 7 bases, 7 bases remained unmatched. Germline V gene lookup returns CDR1 LNHDA and CDR2 SQIVND (reference sequence). Here the CDR3 DNA reads TGTGCCAGTATTCCGACGACAGGGGGCAATTCACCCCTCCACTTT. This sequence encodes CASIPTTGGNSPLHF.

The J gene is TRBJ1-2, the V gene TRBV27; D gene unclear. The germline V and J ends were trimmed by 6 bases and 5 bases, with 13 bases remaining between them. CDR1 and CDR2 (germline): MNHEY, SMNVEV (reference sequence). The CDR3 is 13 amino acids. The CDR3 DNA sequence: TGTGCCAGCAGGGCAGGCGCCAGTTATGGCTACACCTTC. Translated, it gives CASRAGASYGYTF.

The chain uses TRBV7-2 and TRBJ1-1; tentatively, D is TRBD1 (6 bases). Germline CDR1 SGHTA, CDR2 FQGNSA. This CDR3 contains 13 residues. Trimming stripped 5 bases from V and 4 bases from J, with 11 bases between. The chain's CDR3 is CASSATGATEAFF. In DNA form, the CDR3 reads TGTGCCAGCAGCGCGACAGGAGCCACTGAAGCTTTCTTT.

This chain uses TRBV11-2 with TRBJ1-4; D gene ambiguous. Germline CDR1 SGHAT, CDR2 FQNNGV. The CDR3 sequence is 15 residues long. Trimming shortened V by 2 bases and J by 2 bases, and 9 bases separated the two germline ends. In DNA form, the CDR3 reads TGTGCCAGCAGCTTAACCCCCGGGACTAATGAAAAACTGTTTTTT. Translation gives CASSLTPGTNEKLFF.

This sequence joins TRBV6-6 and TRBJ1-3; 7 bases map to TRBD1. V dropped 7 bases and J dropped 8; count of bases not matched to a gene: 8. The CDR3 extends over 13 amino acids. Per the germline V gene, CDR1 is MNHNY and CDR2 is SVGAGI (reference sequence). The DNA for the CDR3 is TGTGCCAGCAAAAACAGGGGCTTAGACACCATATATTTT. Translation: CASKNRGLDTIYF.

Only one count was recorded for this clone. The rearrangement uses TRBV19 and TRBJ1-2; 9 nucleotides agree with TRBD1. The CDR3 is 15 residues long. Germline V gene data show CDR1 as LNHDA and CDR2 as SQIVND (reference sequence). V lost 5 bases to trimming and J lost 5 bases; unmatched junction nucleotides: 9. The CDR3 sequence is CASSYPGQGWYGYTF. CDR3 nucleotides: TGTGCCAGTAGTTATCCGGGACAGGGTTGGTATGGCTACACCTTC. Filled out from reference TRBV19 and TRBJ1-2, the complete variable domain reads DGGITQSPKYLFRKEGQNVTLSCEQNLNHDAMYWYRQDPGQGLRLIYYSQIVNDFQKGDIAEGYSVSREKKESFPLTVTSAQKNPTAFYLCASSYPGQGWYGYTFGSGTRLTVV.

The chain joins TRBV6-5 to TRBJ1-6; TRBD1 matches 7 bases. This CDR3 contains 12 residues. After removal of 7 bases from V and 14 bases from J, the junction contained 8 bases not matched to a gene. Germline V gives CDR1 MNHEY, CDR2 SVGAGI. For the CDR3, the DNA is TGTGCCAGCAACCGACAGGGAATGGCCCTCCACTTT. Translation gives CASNRQGMALHF.

This chain connects TRBV18 to TRBJ1-2; 11 bases agree with TRBD1. The junction had 4 bases not matched to a gene; V was cut back by 3 bases and J by 7 bases. The CDR3 is 14 amino acids. Per germline, CDR1 KGHSH and CDR2 LQKENI. CDR3 amino acids: CASSPGDRGIGYTF. CDR3 sequence (DNA): TGTGCCAGCTCACCCGGGGACAGGGGGATTGGCTACACCTTC.

The chain links TRBV5-5 to TRBJ1-5, with a tentative D call TRBD1 (5 bases). Per germline, CDR1 SGHKS and CDR2 YYEKEE (reference sequence). The CDR3 loop spans 13 amino acids. The ends were cut back, 1 base at V and 5 bases at J, with 7 bases in the middle. The CDR3: CASSLLRDQPQHF. The CDR3 DNA is TGTGCCAGCAGCTTGCTCAGGGATCAGCCCCAGCATTTT.